The 7 T cell receptor beta chains reported below all come from one sample, sequenced in a study of shared clonotypes between healthy human individuals. Method: immunoSEQ multiplex PCR; TCRdb's copy keeps in-frame clones and lacks some. In the table there are about 2.3 million clones, approximately 95% of which are singletons. Sequenced input: naive CD4+ T cells from PBMCs. Subset meaning: CD45RA+ positively selected. The receptors derive from a man between 18 and 29 years old in good health. Some clones in this sample may be carry-over from other donors' samples.

This chain links TRBV20-1 with TRBJ1-1; TRBD1 is a possible D gene (6 bases). The V and J ends lost 6 bases and 11 bases respectively, with 16 bases between them. The CDR3 consists of 11 residues. Germline V gene sequence: CDR1 DFQATT, CDR2 SNEGSKA (reference sequence). For the CDR3, the DNA is TGCAGTGCCGTTGACAGGCTTAGGGCTTTCTTT. The encoded protein is CSAVDRLRAFF.

This chain connects TRBV4-1 to TRBJ1-3; unclear D gene. Germline CDR1 and CDR2: MGHRA and YSYEKL. This CDR3 spans 15 amino acids. Trimming removed 2 bases at V and 4 bases at J, with 12 bases between. CDR3 nucleotides: TGCGCCAGCAGCCAACTTAACGGCTTGGGAAACACCATATATTTT. It specifies CASSQLNGLGNTIYF.

This clone was observed once. This sequence joins TRBV6-5 and TRBJ1-3; D remains ambiguous. The V end lost 5 bases, the J end lost 1 base, and 6 bases lay between the germline ends. The length of the CDR3 is 13 residues. Germline CDR1 and CDR2: MNHEY and SVGAGI. The CDR3 here is CASSRFSGNTIYF. The CDR3, as DNA: TGTGCCAGCAGTCGGTTTTCTGGAAACACCATATATTTT.

Concerning this clone itself: The same CDR3 also results from other DNA sequences found in this sample. This chain's CDR3 is CASSPGGNQPQHF. DNA of the CDR3: TGTGCCAGCTCACCTGGGGGCAATCAGCCCCAGCATTTT. The chain joins TRBV18 to TRBJ1-5; D not certain. CDR3 length equals 13 residues. Germline V gives CDR1 KGHSH, CDR2 LQKENI. Trimming shortened V by 3 bases and J by 2 bases, and 5 bases separated the two germline ends.

The chain links TRBV6-5 to TRBJ1-1, with a weak D call TRBD1 (5 bases). CDR1 MNHEY and CDR2 SVGAGI come from the germline V gene. The CDR3 is made up of 16 amino acids. Trimming took 2 bases from V and 1 from J, leaving 14 bases between them. DNA of the CDR3: TGTGCCAGCAGTTACAGATGGCAGGGCCAGAACACTGAAGCTTTCTTT. It specifies CASSYRWQGQNTEAFF.

As for this clone: Distinct nucleotide sequences in the sample also encode this CDR3. The chain joins TRBV28 to TRBJ1-5, with 8 positions matching TRBD1. Germline V CDR1 and CDR2: MDHEN, SYDVKM. This CDR3 comprises 14 residues. Trimming took 9 bases from V and 1 from J; bases not matched to a gene: 5. The CDR3 here is CASRTGPSNQPQHF. The CDR3 region has the DNA TGTGCCAGTAGGACAGGGCCAAGCAATCAGCCCCAGCATTTT.

Concerning this clone itself: The sample has other DNA sequences that encode this CDR3 too. V usage is TRBV5-1 and J usage is TRBJ2-1, with unresolved D. Germline loops: CDR1 SGHRS, CDR2 YFSETQ. V was clipped by 4 bases and J by 0 bases, with 11 bases between them. The CDR3 is 15 amino acids. The CDR3 protein is CASSVDSSSYNEQFF. The CDR3 region has the DNA TGCGCCAGCAGCGTCGACTCGAGCTCCTACAATGAGCAGTTCTTC.